This T cell receptor (beta chain) was captured by sequencing in a study of vaccination and CD4 T cells after COVID-19. Noted treatment: approximately 11-day PBMC culture with coronavirus spike peptide pools or control peptides (ViraFEST assay). Gathered ahead of the COVID-19 pandemic (2011-2018) were the CD4+ T cells of the unexposed donor. General observations from the study: Reactive clonotype counts went from median around 20 after infection to roughly 39 after vaccination, nonsignificantly.

This CDR3 has 13 residues. V lost 4 bases and J lost 0, with 5 bases in between. Germline CDR1 and CDR2: LGHDT and YNNKEL (reference sequence). Of note for this clonotype: Antigen: not known.

Once obtained from cultured CD4+ T cells, the DNA was sequenced using the Oncomine TCR Beta short-read assay. Genomic DNA was isolated from cultured CD4+ T cells. TCRdb passed the PCR reads through MiXCR, listing each CDR3 protein once. The repertoire includes roughly 9,000 distinct CDR3 sequences, 30% to 35% of them detected once, and approximately 21% sits in the top ten. The receptor was derived from a human donor in good health. This chain links TRBV3-1 with TRBJ2-3; D gene uncertain. Sequenced material: CD4+ T cells from blood, cultured in vitro. This CDR3 is CASSLTSTDTQYF. The DNA for the CDR3 is TGTGCCAGCAGCCTCACGAGCACAGATACGCAGTATTTT.